The present T cell receptor (beta chain) was sequenced within a study of blood T cell repertoires in COVID-19. Overall study context: Specimens from acute and convalescent COVID-19 originated in the United States, Italy and Spain.

Clones were sequenced by immunoSEQ multiplex PCR, and TCRdb holds only the in-frame ones, with some missing. The table includes over 250,000 clones, about nine tenths detected once. Recruits, aged about 18 to 95 years, lived in 24 US areas. Assignment of participants to cohorts was predicated upon participant-reported clinical history. Donors in Cohort 3 counted as recovered after two negative PCRs, clearance, or symptom resolution. Sequencing used PBMCs or T cells enriched from blood (not recorded which). This receptor was obtained from a man between 60 and 75 years old who had recovered from COVID-19.

The CDR3 sequence: CASNPDINYGYTF. The DNA of the CDR3 is TGTGCCAGCAACCCGGACATCAACTATGGCTACACCTTC. This chain connects TRBV2 to TRBJ1-2, with D possibly matching TRBD1 (5 bases). V lost 7 bases to trimming and J lost 2 bases, with 11 bases between them. Germline assignment: CDR1 SNHLY and CDR2 FYNNEI. The CDR3 runs to 13 residues.